Following are 17 T cell receptor beta chains from one sample sequenced in a study of beta chain features in type 1 diabetes. Expressed TCRB transcripts were sequenced, since all the RNA that had been isolated was reverse transcribed. The method was immunoSEQ multiplex PCR; TCRdb's version includes in-frame clones alone and lacks a portion of them. The sample comprises under 250,000 clones, less than 35% of which are singletons, and around 4% rests with the top ten. Sequencing was done on a sample of central memory CD4+ T cells from blood. The receptors were gathered from a man aged 30 to 45 in good health.

This clone was picked up a small number of times. CDR3 nucleotides: TGTGCCTGGAGTGCCAGTTCCTACGAGCAGTACTTC. It yields the protein CAWSASSYEQYF. The chain has TRBV30 and TRBJ2-5; D is uncertain. The DNA end favors TRBJ2-7, so the J call may be wrong. Germline CDR1 GTSNPN, CDR2 SVGIG (reference sequence). This CDR3 is 12 amino acids long.

This rearrangement joins TRBV18 to TRBJ1-2, with no clear D. The CDR3 covers 13 residues. Germline V gene lookup returns CDR1 KGHSH and CDR2 LQKENI. Trimming shortened V by 3 bases and J by 8 bases, and 13 bases separated the two germline ends. The CDR3 loop is CASSPDPDRGYTF. DNA of the CDR3: TGTGCCAGCTCACCCGATCCAGATCGGGGCTACACCTTC. Combining the CDR3 with reference TRBV18 and TRBJ1-2 gives the whole variable domain NAGVMQNPRHLVRRRGQEARLRCSPMKGHSHVYWYRQLPEEGLKFMVYLQKENIIDESGMPKERFSAEFPKEGPSILRIQQVVRGDSAAYFCASSPDPDRGYTFGSGTRLTVV.

The chain joins TRBV27 to TRBJ2-2; 16 bases are shared with TRBD2. The junction had 9 bases not matched to a gene; V was cut back by 5 bases and J by 6 bases. The CDR3 contains 18 residues. Germline CDR1 is MNHEY and CDR2 is SMNVEV (reference sequence). CDR3 sequence: CASSVGLGLAGGPGELFF. CDR3 bases: TGTGCCAGCAGTGTGGGCTTGGGACTAGCGGGAGGGCCCGGGGAGCTGTTTTTT.

The J gene is TRBJ2-7, the V gene TRBV11-1, with D possibly being TRBD2 (5 bases). The CDR3 runs to 13 residues. The germline V gene encodes CDR1 SGHAT and CDR2 FQDESV (reference sequence). V lost 2 bases and J lost 1, with 6 bases in between. Here the CDR3 reads CASSLSGSYEQYF. The CDR3 region has the DNA TGTGCCAGCAGCTTATCGGGGTCCTACGAGCAGTACTTC.

The chain uses TRBV7-7 and TRBJ2-3; 8 nucleotides match TRBD2. Per germline, CDR1 SSHAT and CDR2 FNYEAQ (reference sequence). The junction had 7 bases not matched to a gene; V was cut back by 5 bases and J by 3 bases. The length of the CDR3 is 15 residues. The CDR3 sequence is CASSKEAGETDTQYF. Written as DNA, the CDR3 is TGTGCCAGCAGCAAAGAAGCGGGGGAGACAGATACGCAGTATTTT.

This clone was counted once. The J gene is TRBJ1-6, the V gene TRBV15; 7 bases are shared with TRBD1. The CDR3 has 15 residues. CDR1 and CDR2 from the germline V gene are LNHNV and YYDKDF (reference sequence). V gave up 0 bases and J gave up 10 bases; unmatched junction bases: 6. Here the CDR3 reads CATSRDRDRVSPLHF. The CDR3 coding sequence is TGTGCCACCAGCAGAGATCGAGACAGGGTCTCACCCCTCCACTTT.

A word on this clone: The junction does not match germline at one end; this may be a read error. The chain uses TRBV29-1 and TRBJ1-1, with D possibly matching TRBD1 (5 bases). Per the germline V gene, CDR1 is SQVTM and CDR2 is ANQGSEA. This CDR3 region has 12 residues. CDR3: CSAVGVETEASF. CDR3 nucleotide sequence: TGCAGCGCTGTAGGGGTGGAAACTGAAGCTTCCTTT.

In nucleotides, the CDR3 is TGTGCCAGCAGTTCCGGGCCCACAGATACGCAGTATTTT. Amino acid sequence: CASSSGPTDTQYF. The V gene is TRBV6-1, the J gene TRBJ2-3; no clear D gene. Trimming removed 5 bases from V and 2 bases from J, with 8 bases in between. Germline V gene lookup returns CDR1 MNHNS and CDR2 SASEGT. This CDR3 contains 13 residues.

The sample holds a few counts of this clone. The rearrangement uses TRBV6-5 and TRBJ1-1; D may be TRBD1 (6 bases). V lost 8 bases and J 4 bases, leaving 11 bases between the germline ends. CDR3 length equals 12 residues. Germline-derived CDR1 and CDR2 are MNHEY and SVGAGI. CDR3 DNA sequence: TGTGCCAGCCTCATGGGGGCCACTGAAGCTTTCTTT. Residues: CASLMGATEAFF.

A few counts support this clone. The chain recombines TRBV27 with TRBJ1-2; tentative D call: TRBD1 (5 bases). Germline V CDR1 and CDR2: MNHEY, SMNVEV (reference sequence). Trimming took 5 bases from V and 8 from J, leaving 21 bases between them. CDR3 size: 15 residues. For the CDR3, the DNA is TGTGCCAGCAGTCCCCAGTCGGGACTCGGCGCAGGCTACACCTTC. Translation: CASSPQSGLGAGYTF.

The chain uses TRBV7-2 and TRBJ2-1; D is unclear. Germline CDR1 is SGHTA and CDR2 is FQGNSA. CDR3 length: 13 residues. V dropped 3 bases and J dropped 2 bases, with 5 bases sitting between them. CDR3 DNA sequence: TGTGCCAGCAGCTTTGACGCCTACAATGAGCAGTTCTTC. Translating it yields CASSFDAYNEQFF. Full variable domain (remainder filled in from reference TRBV7-2 and TRBJ2-1): GAGVSQSPSNKVTEKGKDVELRCDPISGHTALYWYRQSLGQGLEFLIYFQGNSAPDKSGLPSDRFSAERTGGSVSTLTIQRTQQEDSAVYLCASSFDAYNEQFFGPGTRLTVL.

This clone was picked up a small number of times. V usage is TRBV18 and J usage is TRBJ2-3; 8 bases fit TRBD2. Germline CDR1 and CDR2: KGHSH and LQKENI. Trimming cost V 3 bases and J 1 base; bases outside gene matches: 3. CDR3 length: 15 residues. The CDR3 nucleotides read TGTGCCAGCTCACCGACGACTAGCGGCACAGATACGCAGTATTTT. This translates into CASSPTTSGTDTQYF.

This clone was seen ten or more times. The gene calls are TRBV27 and TRBJ2-7; D tentatively fits TRBD1 or TRBD2 (6 bases each). Germline-derived CDR1 and CDR2 are MNHEY and SMNVEV (reference sequence). The germline V and J ends were trimmed by 7 bases and 4 bases, with 17 bases remaining between them. The CDR3 covers 14 residues. In DNA, the CDR3 is TGTGCCAGCATGATCTTCGGGGGCCATTACGAGCAGTACTTC. As protein: CASMIFGGHYEQYF.

This clone was detected a few times. The chain combines TRBV7-2 with TRBJ1-5, with a possible D match to TRBD1 (5 bases). The CDR3 loop spans 15 amino acids. V was pared by 5 bases and J by 2 bases, with 13 bases between. Germline assignment: CDR1 SGHTA and CDR2 FQGNSA. CDR3 bases: TGTGCCAGCAGCCCCGCGAGGGGAGGCAATCAGCCCCAGCATTTT. It yields the protein CASSPARGGNQPQHF.

This clone was observed at least ten times. Other nucleotide sequences in the sample specify the same CDR3. This chain uses TRBV28 with TRBJ2-2; D uncertain. Germline CDR1 reads MDHEN; CDR2 reads SYDVKM. The CDR3 totals 12 residues. Deletions cut 3 bases from V and 1 base from J, with 0 bases between. The CDR3 DNA reads TGTGCCAGCAGTTTGAACACCGGGGAGCTGTTTTTT. This codes for CASSLNTGELFF. The full variable domain, its missing parts supplied by reference TRBV28 and TRBJ2-2, is DVKVTQSSRYLVKRTGEKVFLECVQDMDHENMFWYRQDPGLGLRLIYFSYDVKMKEKGDIPEGYSVSREKKERFSLILESASTNQTSMYLCASSLNTGELFFGEGSRLTVL.

This clone was recorded a few times. The chain is built from TRBV7-8 and TRBJ2-6; possibly TRBD1 for D (6 bases). Trimming shortened V by 3 bases and J by 2 bases, and 8 bases separated the two germline ends. The CDR3 runs to 15 residues. CDR1 is SGHVS, CDR2 FQNEAQ, per germline. The CDR3 here is CASSFGGTGANVLTF. The CDR3 region has the DNA TGTGCCAGCAGCTTTGGGGGCACTGGGGCCAACGTCCTGACTTTC.

This clone has more than one count but fewer than ten. The chain has TRBV19 and TRBJ2-7, with D tentatively TRBD1 or TRBD2 (5 bases each). Germline CDR1 reads LNHDA; CDR2 reads SQIVND (reference sequence). Trimming took off 5 bases at V and 9 bases at J, with 17 bases between the two ends. The CDR3 consists of 13 residues. This CDR3 reads CASSPGTDRGQYF. CDR3 sequence (DNA): TGTGCCAGTAGTCCTGGGACCGACCGGGGGCAGTACTTC.